There are a few counts of the clone carrying this T cell receptor (beta chain). This entry belongs to a study of patients and donors after allogeneic stem cell transplantation. Germline V gene data show CDR1 as SGHRS and CDR2 as YFSETQ. CDR3 length equals 14 residues. The V end lost 0 bases, the J end lost 2 bases, and 9 bases lay between the germline ends. TCRdb passed the RT-PCR reads through MiXCR, listing each CDR3 protein once. The sample yields some 960,000 distinct CDR3 sequences, more than 15% seen once. The chain recombines TRBV5-1 with TRBJ2-7, with unresolved D. This TCR derives from a human donor who was either an allogeneic HSCT recipient or a stem cell or donor lymphocyte infusion donor (not recorded which). It is not recorded whose cells these are; they may come from a transplant donor. The material sequenced was blood, either unsorted or a sorted T cell fraction (not recorded which). The CDR3 here is CASSLDDGPYEQYF. In DNA, the CDR3 is TGCGCCAGCAGCTTGGACGACGGCCCCTACGAGCAGTACTTC.